What follows are 25 T cell receptor beta chains derived from one specimen sequenced in a study of shared clonotypes between healthy human individuals. CD8 cells regarded as naive lacked CD45RO, were positively chosen for CCR7, and omitted terminally differentiated effector memory CD45RA+ cells. Some clones are missing from TCRdb's copy, which holds only in-frame ones; the method was immunoSEQ multiplex PCR. The top ten hold 0.2% to 0.25% of the sample, which has hundreds of thousands of clones, about 96% seen once. Sequencing was performed on naive CD8+ T cells sorted from blood. These receptors all come from a man aged 30-40 years in good health.

The J gene is TRBJ2-7, the V gene TRBV14, with D possibly TRBD2 on 5 matching bases. CDR1 is SGHDN, CDR2 FVKESK, per germline. The CDR3 consists of 15 residues. V lost 0 bases, J lost 0 bases, and 9 bases lay in between. CDR3 sequence reads: CASSQEPGSSYEQYF. The CDR3 region has the DNA TGTGCCAGCAGCCAAGAGCCGGGAAGCTCCTACGAGCAGTACTTC.

The V gene is TRBV27, the J gene TRBJ2-3, with TRBD2 matching 11 bases. The germline gives CDR1 MNHEY, CDR2 SMNVEV (reference sequence). The CDR3 has 15 amino acids. The junction had 5 bases not matched to a gene; V was cut back by 8 bases and J by 1 base. CDR3 protein: CASALAGGGTDTQYF. The CDR3 DNA reads as TGTGCCAGCGCATTAGCGGGAGGGGGCACAGATACGCAGTATTTT.

This clone was picked up one time. The chain is built from TRBV9 and TRBJ2-1; TRBD2 matches at 9 bases. This CDR3 spans 16 amino acids. J gave up 3 bases and V 3 bases, and 7 bases lay outside the gene matches. Germline V gene lookup returns CDR1 SGDLS and CDR2 YYNGEE. Here the CDR3 reads CASSAGSSGSYNEQFF. In DNA form, the CDR3 reads TGTGCCAGCAGCGCAGGGAGTAGCGGGAGCTACAATGAGCAGTTCTTC.

The V and J genes are TRBV13 and TRBJ2-7; D is perhaps TRBD1 or TRBD2 (6 bases each). Deletions cut 2 bases from V and 7 bases from J, with 12 bases between. Germline-derived CDR1 and CDR2 are PRHDT and FYEKMQ (reference sequence). CDR3 length: 13 amino acids. The CDR3 DNA follows: TGTGCCAGCAGCTTATTTCAGGGGAGGGAGCAGTACTTC. The encoded protein is CASSLFQGREQYF.

The chain uses TRBV7-9 and TRBJ2-3; D possibly uses TRBD1 or TRBD2 (5 bases each). In germline, CDR1 is SEHNR, CDR2 FQNEAQ (reference sequence). The CDR3 covers 13 residues. V gave up 4 bases and J gave up 14 bases, with 19 bases separating them. The CDR3 region is CASSSPGTLRPYF. The DNA for the CDR3 is TGTGCCAGCAGCTCGCCCGGGACCCTGCGCCCGTATTTT.

The chain recombines TRBV6-1 with TRBJ2-2; D ambiguous. The CDR3 loop spans 13 amino acids. Trimming pared 8 bases from V and 4 bases from J, leaving 11 bases between. Germline V gene lookup returns CDR1 MNHNS and CDR2 SASEGT. The CDR3 region is CASGPWGTGELFF. As DNA, the CDR3 is TGTGCCAGCGGGCCTTGGGGCACCGGGGAGCTGTTTTTT.

The chain is built from TRBV7-9 and TRBJ2-7, with TRBD2 matching over 9 bases. CDR1 is SEHNR and CDR2 is FQNEAQ in the germline V gene (reference sequence). Trimming took 11 bases from V and 3 from J; bases not matched to a gene: 8. CDR3 length: 13 residues. The CDR3 here is CAVSGRKIYEQYF. The CDR3 nucleotides read TGTGCCGTGAGCGGGAGGAAAATCTACGAGCAGTACTTC.

The chain links TRBV7-2 to TRBJ2-2; no firm D call. V was pared by 7 bases and J by 1 base, with 7 bases between. There are 13 residues in the CDR3. Germline V gene sequence: CDR1 SGHTA, CDR2 FQGNSA. CDR3 in DNA: TGTGCCAGCATGCTTCAGAACACCGGGGAGCTGTTTTTT. Translated, it gives CASMLQNTGELFF.

The V gene is TRBV15, the J gene TRBJ2-7; maybe TRBD1 (5 bases). Looked up from germline, CDR1 is LNHNV and CDR2 is YYDKDF (reference sequence). The length of the CDR3 is 12 residues. Trimming removed 7 bases at V and 3 bases at J, with 10 bases between. The CDR3 loop is CATKDMGYEQYF. CDR3 bases: TGTGCCACCAAGGACATGGGCTACGAGCAGTACTTC.

This sequence joins TRBV28 and TRBJ2-7; 8 bases agree with TRBD1. This CDR3 region has 14 residues. Germline V gene sequence: CDR1 MDHEN, CDR2 SYDVKM. J lost 3 bases, V lost 5 bases, and 6 bases had no gene match. Here the CDR3 reads CASSGRTGLYEQYF. CDR3 DNA sequence: TGTGCCAGCAGTGGAAGGACAGGGCTCTACGAGCAGTACTTC. Full variable domain (rest looked up from reference TRBV28 and TRBJ2-7): DVKVTQSSRYLVKRTGEKVFLECVQDMDHENMFWYRQDPGLGLRLIYFSYDVKMKEKGDIPEGYSVSREKKERFSLILESASTNQTSMYLCASSGRTGLYEQYFGPGTRLTVT.

The genes are TRBV5-4 and TRBJ2-2; the D is unclear. CDR3 length: 12 amino acids. CDR1 SGHNT and CDR2 YYREEE come from the germline V gene (reference sequence). V dropped 5 bases and J dropped 4 bases, with 6 bases sitting between them. For the CDR3, the DNA is TGTGCCAGCAGTTATGGCACCGGGGAGCTGTTTTTT. It encodes CASSYGTGELFF.

The DNA of the CDR3 is TGCAGCGTTGACACAGGGTCAACAGAGCAGTACTTC. This translates into CSVDTGSTEQYF. The chain carries TRBV29-1 and TRBJ2-7; tentative D call: TRBD1 (6 bases). V dropped 3 bases and J dropped 7 bases, with 13 bases sitting between them. The CDR3 length is 12 residues. The germline V gene encodes CDR1 SQVTM and CDR2 ANQGSEA.

The gene calls are TRBV9 and TRBJ2-1, with D uncertain. This CDR3 is built from 15 residues. The V gene lost 4 bases and the J gene lost 0 bases, with 11 bases spanning the gap. CDR1 SGDLS and CDR2 YYNGEE come from the germline V gene. In DNA, the CDR3 is TGTGCCAGCAGCCCTTGGCGGAGCTCCTACAATGAGCAGTTCTTC. Its translation is CASSPWRSSYNEQFF.

The chain links TRBV15 to TRBJ2-2; D may be TRBD2 (6 bases). From germline, CDR1 is LNHNV and CDR2 YYDKDF (reference sequence). This CDR3 has 18 amino acids. With 0 bases removed from V and 3 bases from J, the gap between germline ends came to 17 bases. CDR3 loop: CATSREPSGESYTGELFF. The CDR3 DNA reads as TGTGCCACCAGCAGAGAACCGTCGGGGGAATCCTACACCGGGGAGCTGTTTTTT.

The chain carries TRBV15 and TRBJ1-5; maybe TRBD1 (5 bases). Deletions cut 1 base from V and 5 bases from J, with 21 bases between. This CDR3 has 18 residues. The germline V gene encodes CDR1 LNHNV and CDR2 YYDKDF (reference sequence). CDR3 residues: CATSRGPLGGGGDQPQHF. DNA for the CDR3: TGTGCCACCAGCAGAGGGCCTTTGGGGGGTGGAGGCGATCAGCCCCAGCATTTT. The whole variable domain, filled in from reference TRBV15 and TRBJ1-5, reads DAMVIQNPRYQVTQFGKPVTLSCSQTLNHNVMYWYQQKSSQAPKLLFHYYDKDFNNEADTPDNFQSRRPNTSFCFLDIRSPGLGDTAMYLCATSRGPLGGGGDQPQHFGDGTRLSIL.

In this sample, this clone turned up once. This chain links TRBV4-1 with TRBJ2-2, with D possibly TRBD2 on 6 matching bases. CDR1 and CDR2 from the germline V gene are MGHRA and YSYEKL. Trimming stripped 1 base from V and 5 bases from J, with 17 bases between. The CDR3 consists of 17 residues. CDR3 in amino acids: CASSQVGLGGGTGELFF. CDR3 DNA sequence: TGCGCCAGCAGCCAAGTCGGGTTAGGCGGAGGGACCGGGGAGCTGTTTTTT.

The chain has TRBV5-6 and TRBJ1-1, with TRBD1 identical over 7 bases. CDR3 length equals 15 residues. Trimming at V came to 3 bases and at J to 5 bases, leaving 10 bases not matched to a gene. Germline CDR1 SGHDT, CDR2 YYEEEE. Written as DNA, the CDR3 is TGTGCCAGCAGCTGGTCGACCGACAGGGTTACTGAAGCTTTCTTT. As protein: CASSWSTDRVTEAFF. Using reference TRBV5-6 and TRBJ1-1 for the parts outside the CDR3, the full variable domain is DAGVTQSPTHLIKTRGQQVTLRCSPKSGHDTVSWYQQALGQGPQFIFQYYEEEERQRGNFPDRFSGHQFPNYSSELNVNALLLGDSALYLCASSWSTDRVTEAFFGQGTRLTVV.

The chain links TRBV4-3 to TRBJ2-4, with D unclear. CDR3 length: 19 residues. Trimming pared 0 bases from V and 1 base from J, leaving 19 bases between. CDR1 and CDR2 (germline): LGHNA, YSLEER. The CDR3 bases are TGCGCCAGCAGCCAAGATATGACCCAGCCGGGTGATGCCAAAAACATTCAGTACTTC. Protein: CASSQDMTQPGDAKNIQYF.

The chain carries TRBV7-9 and TRBJ2-7; D tentatively fits TRBD1 or TRBD2 (5 bases each). CDR3 length equals 13 residues. V lost 6 bases to trimming and J lost 3 bases, with 12 bases between them. CDR1 is SEHNR and CDR2 is FQNEAQ in the germline V gene (reference sequence). CDR3 DNA: TGTGCCAGCAGGAAGGGACCGCGCTACGAGCAGTACTTC. It specifies CASRKGPRYEQYF.

The genes are TRBV30 and TRBJ2-2; TRBD2 matches 7 bases. Germline values: CDR1 GTSNPN, CDR2 SVGIG (reference sequence). The ends lost 4 bases at V and 1 base at J; junction bases unmatched: 0. The CDR3 covers 13 residues. CDR3 residues: CAWKRENTGELFF. CDR3 bases: TGTGCCTGGAAGCGGGAGAACACCGGGGAGCTGTTTTTT.

The chain carries TRBV25-1 and TRBJ1-1; no clear D. This CDR3 is 14 amino acids long. Germline values: CDR1 MGHDK, CDR2 SYGVNS. The V end was cut by 5 bases, the J end by 0 bases, with 10 bases between. CDR3: CASSSWLMNTEAFF. CDR3 DNA sequence: TGTGCCAGCAGTTCGTGGCTTATGAACACTGAAGCTTTCTTT.

This clone showed up just once. The chain carries TRBV5-1 and TRBJ2-3, with D tentatively TRBD2 (5 bases). V lost 4 bases and J 6 bases, leaving 9 bases between the germline ends. The CDR3 is made up of 12 amino acids. Germline CDR1 is SGHRS and CDR2 is YFSETQ. For the CDR3, the DNA is TGCGCCAGCAGCCCCTCGGGGGATACGCAGTATTTT. Protein: CASSPSGDTQYF.

V usage is TRBV25-1 and J usage is TRBJ2-2; D unclear. Trimming removed 0 bases from V and 3 bases from J, with 11 bases in between. Germline values: CDR1 MGHDK, CDR2 SYGVNS. This CDR3 is 16 amino acids long. The CDR3 protein is CASSEYRGTDTGELFF. The CDR3, as DNA: TGTGCCAGCAGTGAATACCGAGGTACCGACACCGGGGAGCTGTTTTTT.

The chain employs TRBV6-5 and TRBJ2-5, with 9 positions matching TRBD1. This CDR3 has 14 amino acids. The germline CDR1 and CDR2 sequences are MNHEY and SVGAGI. Trimming cost V 6 bases and J 5 bases; bases outside gene matches: 7. The CDR3 protein is CASSLTGGDETQYF. CDR3 DNA: TGTGCCAGCAGCCTTACAGGGGGCGATGAGACCCAGTACTTC.

The chain combines TRBV28 with TRBJ2-1; 8 positions match TRBD2. In germline, CDR1 is MDHEN, CDR2 SYDVKM. The CDR3 length is 17 residues. J lost 2 bases, V lost 8 bases, and 14 bases had no gene match. The CDR3 reads CASRTGGFGGTYNEQFF. The DNA of the CDR3 is TGTGCCAGCCGGACGGGGGGGTTCGGCGGAACCTACAATGAGCAGTTCTTC.